This T cell receptor (beta chain) was obtained from a study of blood T cell repertoires in COVID-19. Sequencing was performed with immunoSEQ multiplex PCR; in TCRdb, only in-frame clones are kept and a portion is missing. The sample consists of tens of thousands of clones, approximately 81% of them appearing once. J gave up 1 base and V 8 bases, and 10 bases lay outside the gene matches. CDR1 SGHVS and CDR2 FNYEAQ come from the germline V gene. This CDR3 spans 16 amino acids. Sequenced material: peripheral blood. This receptor was obtained from an older man with acute or convalescent COVID-19. The chain employs TRBV7-6 and TRBJ2-3; 9 bases match TRBD2. The CDR3 nucleotides read TGTGCCAGCGGGGGAATAGCGGGAGCGGGCACAGATACGCAGTATTTT. Encoded protein: CASGGIAGAGTDTQYF.